This entry lists 6 T cell receptor beta chains sequenced from one sample in a study of early stage breast cancer tumors. The protocol was immunoSEQ multiplex PCR, while the TCRdb copy is restricted to in-frame clones and leaves out a portion. Among 30,000 or so clones, roughly four fifths were seen once, and the ten largest hold 4.7%. Material: blood. The receptor source for this set is a middle-aged person with breast cancer.

The chain employs TRBV4-3 and TRBJ2-2, with 11 bases that match TRBD2. V shed 1 base and J 6 bases; nucleotides not matched to a gene: 4. The CDR3 sequence is 16 residues long. From germline, CDR1 is LGHNA and CDR2 YSLEER. CDR3: CASSQVVAGGAGELFF. The CDR3 DNA reads TGCGCCAGCAGCCAAGTTGTAGCGGGAGGGGCCGGGGAGCTGTTTTTT.

The chain has TRBV5-1 and TRBJ2-3; 14 bases fit TRBD2. Germline V gene lookup returns CDR1 SGHRS and CDR2 YFSETQ. This CDR3 region has 18 residues. V lost 4 bases to trimming and J lost 4 bases; unmatched junction nucleotides: 11. The CDR3 spells CASSVLGTSGSVADTQYF. As DNA, the CDR3 is TGCGCCAGCAGCGTCCTCGGGACTAGCGGGAGTGTCGCAGATACGCAGTATTTT.

The chain joins TRBV9 to TRBJ2-3, with TRBD2 identical over 14 bases. This CDR3 has 19 amino acids. The junction had 9 bases not matched to a gene; V was cut back by 0 bases and J by 3 bases. CDR1 and CDR2 (germline): SGDLS, YYNGEE. CDR3: CASSVVSRTSGRNTDTQYF. CDR3 in DNA: TGTGCCAGCAGCGTAGTCTCGAGGACTAGCGGGAGGAATACAGATACGCAGTATTTT.

The V gene is TRBV18, the J gene TRBJ1-1; D uncertain. This CDR3 is 12 amino acids long. Trimming removed 4 bases from V and 5 bases from J, with 8 bases in between. Germline assignment: CDR1 KGHSH and CDR2 LQKENI. CDR3 sequence (DNA): TGTGCCAGCTCACTCCGCGGGACTGAAGCTTTCTTT. Encoded protein: CASSLRGTEAFF.

This chain uses TRBV28 with TRBJ1-2, with D possibly being TRBD1 (6 bases). CDR1 MDHEN and CDR2 SYDVKM come from the germline V gene. Trimming left V 5 bases short and J 9 bases short, with 16 bases between. CDR3 length: 13 residues. This CDR3 is CASSILYRDSYTF. CDR3 DNA sequence: TGTGCCAGCAGTATCCTTTACAGGGATAGCTACACCTTC.

The chain carries TRBV5-4 and TRBJ2-7; no firm D call. The CDR3 covers 14 residues. Germline assignment: CDR1 SGHNT and CDR2 YYREEE (reference sequence). Trimming cost V 3 bases and J 3 bases, with 13 bases left between them. CDR3 sequence: CASSSTGSLYEQYF. In nucleotides, the CDR3 is TGTGCCAGCAGCTCAACTGGGTCGCTCTACGAGCAGTACTTC.